Listed here are 5 T cell receptor beta chains from one sample, sequenced in a study of blood T cell repertoires in COVID-19. Data came from immunoSEQ multiplex PCR; TCRdb stores just in-frame clones and leaves some out. Among 200,000 or so clones, 90% were seen once, and the ten largest hold less than 3.5%. The sequenced material came from peripheral blood. The receptors shown here come from a man aged 30-40 years with COVID-19, enrolled during active disease.

V usage is TRBV5-1 and J usage is TRBJ2-1, with TRBD1 as a possible D gene (5 bases). This CDR3 has 14 residues. Trimming pared 1 base from V and 9 bases from J, leaving 14 bases between. In germline, CDR1 is SGHRS, CDR2 YFSETQ. The CDR3 bases are TGCGCCAGCAGCTTGTCTGAGTCCAGGGCTGAGCAGTTCTTC. Its translation is CASSLSESRAEQFF.

The chain recombines TRBV24-1 with TRBJ2-3, with D perhaps TRBD2 (6 bases). Between the trimmed V and J ends, which lost 2 bases and 4 bases, there was a span of 12 bases. There are 15 residues in the CDR3. The germline V gene has CDR1 KGHDR and CDR2 SFDVKD. As DNA, the CDR3 is TGTGCCACCAGTGATTCCGGGACTTACTCAGATACGCAGTATTTT. This sequence encodes CATSDSGTYSDTQYF.

This rearrangement joins TRBV9 to TRBJ2-2; D remains unclear. The germline V gene has CDR1 SGDLS and CDR2 YYNGEE. Trimming shortened V by 4 bases and J by 4 bases, and 8 bases separated the two germline ends. This CDR3 contains 13 residues. DNA for the CDR3: TGTGCCAGCAGCACCATCGGCACCGGGGAGCTGTTTTTT. As protein: CASSTIGTGELFF.

This clone has just one count. The chain combines TRBV5-5 with TRBJ1-1, with D possibly being TRBD1 (5 bases). This CDR3 is 14 amino acids long. Looked up from germline, CDR1 is SGHKS and CDR2 is YYEKEE (reference sequence). V was cut by 3 bases and J by 1 base, with 10 bases left in between. CDR3 region: CASSWGPGNTEAFF. DNA of the CDR3: TGTGCCAGCAGCTGGGGCCCCGGGAACACTGAAGCTTTCTTT.

In DNA, the CDR3 is TGTGCCAGCAGCGCTGGACAGGGTAGCAATCAGCCCCAGCATTTT. Encoded protein: CASSAGQGSNQPQHF. The chain couples TRBV7-8 to TRBJ1-5; 8 nucleotides align to TRBD1. V lost 5 bases, J lost 0 bases, and 3 bases stayed unmatched. The germline V gene has CDR1 SGHVS and CDR2 FQNEAQ. CDR3 size: 15 residues.